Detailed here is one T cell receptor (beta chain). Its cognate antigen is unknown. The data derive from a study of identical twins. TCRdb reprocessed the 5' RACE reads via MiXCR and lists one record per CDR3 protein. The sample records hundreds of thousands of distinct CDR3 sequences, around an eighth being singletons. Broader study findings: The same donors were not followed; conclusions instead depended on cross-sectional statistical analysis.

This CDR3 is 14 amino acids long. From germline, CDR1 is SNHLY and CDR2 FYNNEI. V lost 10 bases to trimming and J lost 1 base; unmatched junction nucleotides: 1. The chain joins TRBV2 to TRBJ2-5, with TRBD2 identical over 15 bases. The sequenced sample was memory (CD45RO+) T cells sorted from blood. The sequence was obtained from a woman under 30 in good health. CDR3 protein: CATGLAGGQETQYF. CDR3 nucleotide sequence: TGTGCCACGGGACTAGCGGGGGGCCAAGAGACCCAGTACTTC.